The 21 T cell receptor beta chains given below trace back to one sample, sequenced in a study of memory CD4+ T cells and cytomegalovirus serostatus. Profiling relied on immunoSEQ multiplex PCR, and the TCRdb table lists in-frame clones only, not all of them. The table includes tens of thousands of clones, 60% to 80% detected once. The sort gate was single viable CD3+CD4+CD8-CD45RO+ cells for memory CD4+ T cells. The specimen was memory CD4+ T cells from blood. Source of these receptors: an adult in good health and CMV-seronegative.

V is TRBV27 and J is TRBJ2-3; 12 nucleotides align to TRBD2. V was clipped by 6 bases and J by 1 base; unmatched bases: 11. Germline loops: CDR1 MNHEY, CDR2 SMNVEV (reference sequence). This CDR3 spans 18 amino acids. The CDR3 nucleotides read TGTGCCAGCAGGTTGAGACTAGCGGGGGCCCTTGGCACAGATACGCAGTATTTT. As protein: CASRLRLAGALGTDTQYF.

This chain joins TRBV6-1 and TRBJ2-5; 7 bases line up with TRBD2. Germline assignment: CDR1 MNHNS and CDR2 SASEGT. This CDR3 region has 14 residues. V lost 5 bases and J lost 9; bases outside the gene matches: 12. The CDR3 loop is CASSHLTGGWAQYF. The CDR3 DNA sequence: TGTGCCAGCAGTCATCTCACCGGGGGGTGGGCCCAGTACTTC.

This chain uses TRBV4-3 with TRBJ1-2, with no clear D. Germline V CDR1 and CDR2: LGHNA, YSLEER. V was pared by 0 bases and J by 4 bases, with 12 bases between. The CDR3 covers 15 residues. In DNA form, the CDR3 reads TGCGCCAGCAGCCAAGATCAATGGGCAGTCTATGGCTACACCTTC. Its protein product is CASSQDQWAVYGYTF.

This rearrangement joins TRBV25-1 to TRBJ1-1, with no clear D. Between the trimmed V and J ends, which lost 4 bases and 5 bases, there was a span of 14 bases. Germline V gene data show CDR1 as MGHDK and CDR2 as SYGVNS. This CDR3 spans 14 amino acids. For the CDR3, the DNA is TGTGCCAGCAGTGTATCCCGGGAACGGACTGAAGCTTTCTTT. Encoded protein: CASSVSRERTEAFF.

The genes are TRBV5-6 and TRBJ1-5; 9 bases are a match to TRBD1. The length of the CDR3 is 15 residues. J lost 12 bases, V lost 2 bases, and 12 bases had no gene match. Germline loops: CDR1 SGHDT, CDR2 YYEEEE. The CDR3 here is CASSFGRDRASGQHF. The CDR3 DNA follows: TGTGCCAGCAGCTTTGGTAGGGACAGGGCCTCTGGCCAGCATTTT.

The V gene is TRBV7-7, the J gene TRBJ2-1; D possibly matches TRBD1 or TRBD2 (6 bases each). V was shortened by 5 bases and J by 4 bases, with 12 bases between the two germline ends. The germline V gene has CDR1 SSHAT and CDR2 FNYEAQ (reference sequence). CDR3 length: 14 residues. The CDR3 region is CASSPEGGYNEQFF. CDR3 sequence (DNA): TGTGCCAGCAGCCCAGAAGGGGGGTACAATGAGCAGTTCTTC.

The CDR3 DNA is TGTGCCAGCAGTTTCGACAGCTATCCCCGCTCCTATAATTCACCCCTCCACTTT. Translating it yields CASSFDSYPRSYNSPLHF. The chain couples TRBV5-6 to TRBJ1-6, with D tentatively TRBD1 (5 bases). CDR3 length: 18 residues. The germline CDR1 and CDR2 sequences are SGHDT and YYEEEE. Trimming took off 5 bases at V and 0 bases at J, with 18 bases between the two ends. The variable domain in full, with the rest retrieved from reference TRBV5-6 and TRBJ1-6, is DAGVTQSPTHLIKTRGQQVTLRCSPKSGHDTVSWYQQALGQGPQFIFQYYEEEERQRGNFPDRFSGHQFPNYSSELNVNALLLGDSALYLCASSFDSYPRSYNSPLHFGNGTRLTVT.

By sample share, this clone is medium-sized (0.01 to 0.1%). V gene TRBV4-3 combines with J gene TRBJ1-4; possibly TRBD1 for D (6 bases). V shed 3 bases and J shed 7 bases, with 18 bases lying between them. This CDR3 comprises 16 residues. The germline gives CDR1 LGHNA, CDR2 YSLEER. The CDR3 is CASSQNTGRRGEKLFF. The CDR3 coding sequence is TGCGCCAGCAGCCAGAATACAGGGAGAAGGGGTGAAAAACTGTTTTTT.

The chain carries TRBV7-2 and TRBJ2-5; D is uncertain. V gave up 1 base and J gave up 5 bases, with 5 bases separating them. The V gene's germline CDR1 is SGHTA and CDR2 FQGNSA. The CDR3 covers 12 residues. The CDR3 DNA reads TGTGCCAGCAGCTTAGTTGAGGAGACCCAGTACTTC. This gives the protein CASSLVEETQYF.

This chain uses TRBV5-6 with TRBJ1-2; D not resolved. Per the germline V gene, CDR1 is SGHDT and CDR2 is YYEEEE. V lost 0 bases and J 1 base, leaving 4 bases between the germline ends. The CDR3 consists of 13 residues. The CDR3: CASSLGLNYGYTF. In DNA, the CDR3 is TGTGCCAGCAGCTTGGGACTTAACTATGGCTACACCTTC.

The rearrangement uses TRBV11-3 and TRBJ2-2, with unresolved D. V gave up 4 bases and J gave up 7 bases, with 4 bases separating them. The length of the CDR3 is 11 residues. CDR1 and CDR2 (germline): SGHNT, YENEEA. The CDR3 DNA reads as TGTGCCAGCAGCTCGGTCGGGGAGCTGTTTTTT. The encoded protein is CASSSVGELFF. The entire variable domain, with the rest obtained from reference TRBV11-3 and TRBJ2-2, is as follows: EAGVVQSPRYKIIEKKQPVAFWCNPISGHNTLYWYLQNLGQGPELLIRYENEEAVDDSQLPKDRFSAERLKGVDSTLKIQPAELGDSAVYLCASSSVGELFFGEGSRLTVL.

The sample holds one count of this clone. Written as DNA, the CDR3 is TGTGCCAGCAGTTCCAGGGAAGGCCACCTTGAAGCTTTCTTT. This translates into CASSSREGHLEAFF. The chain joins TRBV6-1 to TRBJ1-1, with a possible D match to TRBD1 (5 bases). CDR1 and CDR2 (germline): MNHNS, SASEGT. This CDR3 contains 14 residues. V dropped 5 bases and J dropped 7 bases, with 17 bases sitting between them.

This chain links TRBV28 with TRBJ1-6; TRBD1 matches 8 bases. The CDR3 has 16 residues. CDR1 MDHEN and CDR2 SYDVKM come from the germline V gene. V was pared by 4 bases and J by 9 bases, with 11 bases of the junction left unmatched. The CDR3: CASSYPRTGYSSPLHF. The CDR3 DNA reads as TGTGCCAGCAGTTATCCCCGGACAGGGTATTCTTCACCCCTCCACTTT.

The chain carries TRBV7-2 and TRBJ2-7; D ambiguous. CDR3 length: 11 residues. Per the germline V gene, CDR1 is SGHTA and CDR2 is FQGNSA. Trimming took off 5 bases at V and 0 bases at J, with 2 bases between the two ends. CDR3 DNA: TGTGCCAGCAGCGCCTCCTACGAGCAGTACTTC. Translation: CASSASYEQYF.

The chain has TRBV19 and TRBJ1-2; D gene uncertain. Trimming left V 3 bases short and J 1 base short, with 6 bases between. From germline, CDR1 is LNHDA and CDR2 SQIVND (reference sequence). The CDR3 is made up of 13 amino acids. CDR3 protein: CASSIFDNYGYTF. For the CDR3, the DNA is TGTGCCAGTAGTATCTTCGATAACTATGGCTACACCTTC.

As regards this clone: In the same sample, other DNA sequences code for this CDR3. The chain's CDR3 is CASSLRGLPTDTQYF. CDR3 bases: TGCGCCAGCAGCTTGAGAGGGCTCCCCACAGATACGCAGTATTTT. The chain combines TRBV5-1 with TRBJ2-3; D possibly corresponds to TRBD2 (5 bases). The CDR3 spans 15 residues. The germline CDR1 and CDR2 sequences are SGHRS and YFSETQ. Trimming pared 1 base from V and 2 bases from J, leaving 11 bases between.

This clone was seen a few times. This chain joins TRBV2 and TRBJ1-1, with D maybe TRBD1 (5 bases). Germline assignment: CDR1 SNHLY and CDR2 FYNNEI. The CDR3 has 13 amino acids. V was cut by 7 bases and J by 3 bases, with 12 bases left in between. CDR3 sequence reads: CASTGTRDTEAFF. CDR3 DNA sequence: TGTGCCAGCACCGGGACCCGAGACACTGAAGCTTTCTTT.

Sample share makes this clone medium-sized. This chain connects TRBV5-1 to TRBJ1-2, with TRBD1 as a possible D gene (6 bases). The V end lost 4 bases, the J end lost 5 bases, and 12 bases lay between the germline ends. This CDR3 is built from 13 residues. The germline gives CDR1 SGHRS, CDR2 YFSETQ. The CDR3 reads CASSPGQTYGYTF. The CDR3 DNA sequence: TGCGCCAGCAGCCCAGGACAGACTTATGGCTACACCTTC.

V is TRBV2 and J is TRBJ1-2; D unresolved. With 6 bases removed from V and 7 bases from J, the gap between germline ends came to 12 bases. CDR1 and CDR2 (germline): SNHLY, FYNNEI. The length of the CDR3 is 12 residues. In DNA, the CDR3 is TGTGCCAGCAGCCCCCCAATAGTTGGCTACACCTTC. Amino acid sequence: CASSPPIVGYTF.

This clone was seen a handful of times. The chain combines TRBV7-8 with TRBJ2-2; 7 bases map to TRBD2. The CDR3 consists of 16 residues. Germline V gene lookup returns CDR1 SGHVS and CDR2 FQNEAQ. CDR3 DNA sequence: TGTGGGGGAGCTGCGGGAGCGGGGAAAGTCTCCGGGGAGCTGTTTTTT. It codes for CGGAAGAGKVSGELFF.

The V gene is TRBV18, the J gene TRBJ1-2, with D perhaps TRBD1 (5 bases). V lost 1 base and J 13 bases, leaving 19 bases between the germline ends. Germline loops: CDR1 KGHSH, CDR2 LQKENI. This CDR3 comprises 14 residues. In DNA, the CDR3 is TGTGCCAGCTCACCACTACCCCGGGACGGTATAATCACCTTC. Amino acid sequence: CASSPLPRDGIITF.